The 4 T cell receptor beta chains below all came from one sample that was sequenced in a study of beta chain features in type 1 diabetes. As every portion of the isolated RNA was reverse transcribed, the sequencing read expressed TCRB transcripts. Using immunoSEQ multiplex PCR, the repertoire was profiled, and TCRdb retains in-frame clones only, with some absent. The table has around 500,000 clones, 25% to 35% seen once. Sample: naive CD4+ T cells from blood. These receptors originate from a man between 18 and 35 years old in good health.

V and J are TRBV28 and TRBJ2-7, with D tentatively TRBD2 (5 bases). CDR3 length equals 15 residues. Trimming cost V 7 bases and J 5 bases, with 21 bases left between them. Per the germline V gene, CDR1 is MDHEN and CDR2 is SYDVKM. This CDR3 reads CASTPRLVASNEQYF. CDR3 bases: TGTGCCAGCACTCCCCGTCTGGTAGCGAGCAACGAGCAGTACTTC. The full variable domain, its missing parts supplied by reference TRBV28 and TRBJ2-7, is DVKVTQSSRYLVKRTGEKVFLECVQDMDHENMFWYRQDPGLGLRLIYFSYDVKMKEKGDIPEGYSVSREKKERFSLILESASTNQTSMYLCASTPRLVASNEQYFGPGTRLTVT.

Only a few counts were recorded for this clone. The chain recombines TRBV6-5 with TRBJ2-7; D assignment may be TRBD1 or TRBD2 (5 bases each). The CDR3 sequence is 16 residues long. V was trimmed by 0 bases and J by 5 bases, leaving 17 bases between them. The germline CDR1 and CDR2 sequences are MNHEY and SVGAGI. The CDR3 is CASSYSRARVYNEQYF. The CDR3, as DNA: TGTGCCAGCAGTTACTCGAGGGCCAGGGTCTACAACGAGCAGTACTTC.

This chain links TRBV7-9 with TRBJ1-2; no clear D gene. V was pared by 5 bases and J by 4 bases, with 17 bases between. The CDR3 runs to 15 residues. The germline V gene encodes CDR1 SEHNR and CDR2 FQNEAQ (reference sequence). CDR3 region: CASSPQEYQLYGYTF. CDR3 in DNA: TGTGCCAGCAGCCCGCAGGAATACCAGCTCTATGGCTACACCTTC.

The chain has TRBV30 and TRBJ1-5; a possible D gene is TRBD1 (5 bases). The CDR3 consists of 13 residues. V was clipped by 3 bases and J by 3 bases, with 9 bases between them. Per the germline V gene, CDR1 is GTSNPN and CDR2 is SVGIG (reference sequence). This CDR3 is CAWRDSLNQPQHF. As DNA, the CDR3 is TGTGCCTGGAGAGACAGCCTCAATCAGCCCCAGCATTTT.